Presented here are 7 T cell receptor beta chains from one specimen sequenced in a study of T cell repertoires in cytomegalovirus infection. TCRdb reprocessed the reads via MiXCR and lists one record per CDR3 protein. The sample contains approximately 97,000 distinct CDR3 sequences, 15% to 20% of which appear only once. Sequenced sample: PBMCs. The receptor source for this set is a human donor in good health (CMV status not recorded). Some clones in this sample may be carry-over from other donors' samples.

This clonotype has more than one count but fewer than ten. The chain's CDR3 is CSARDSGVGSQPQHF. The CDR3 nucleotides read TGCAGTGCTAGAGATTCCGGGGTCGGGAGTCAGCCCCAGCATTTT. J is TRBJ1-5 and V is TRBV20-1, with D hard to call. Trimming removed 0 bases from V and 6 bases from J, with 15 bases in between. CDR3 size: 15 residues. CDR1 and CDR2 (germline): DFQATT, SNEGSKA (reference sequence).

This clonotype was observed a handful of times. The chain couples TRBV7-9 to TRBJ1-3; D remains ambiguous. The germline V gene encodes CDR1 SEHNR and CDR2 FQNEAQ (reference sequence). Between the trimmed V and J ends, which lost 5 bases and 0 bases, there was a span of 14 bases. This CDR3 is built from 16 residues. CDR3 nucleotides: TGTGCCAGCAGCCACCGGAGTAGAAGCTCTGGAAACACCATATATTTT. Its translation is CASSHRSRSSGNTIYF.

The chain joins TRBV5-4 to TRBJ2-5, with TRBD2 matching 7 bases. The CDR3 runs 16 residues. J lost 4 bases, V lost 0 bases, and 9 bases had no gene match. The germline V gene has CDR1 SGHNT and CDR2 YYREEE (reference sequence). The CDR3, as DNA: TGTGCCAGCAGCTTGGGAGCGGGGCGGATGAGAGAGACCCAGTACTTC. Translated: CASSLGAGRMRETQYF.

This clonotype came up a few times. The chain couples TRBV18 to TRBJ2-3; TRBD2 might be the D (5 bases). CDR1 and CDR2 (germline): KGHSH, LQKENI. CDR3 size: 14 residues. Deletions cut 2 bases from V and 5 bases from J, with 11 bases between. Here the CDR3 reads CASSPEEVRDTQYF. The CDR3 DNA is TGTGCCAGCTCACCAGAGGAGGTACGAGATACGCAGTATTTT.

The chain employs TRBV29-1 and TRBJ2-1; no clear D. The CDR3 contains 12 residues. CDR1 SQVTM and CDR2 ANQGSEA come from the germline V gene. Trimming pared 7 bases from V and 6 bases from J, leaving 13 bases between. DNA for the CDR3: TGCAGCGCGACTGAGGCCGGCAATGAGCAGTTCTTC. This codes for CSATEAGNEQFF.

The chain carries TRBV7-9 and TRBJ2-5, with D possibly being TRBD2 (6 bases). V was pared by 5 bases and J by 4 bases, with 14 bases between. The germline CDR1 and CDR2 sequences are SEHNR and FQNEAQ (reference sequence). CDR3 length: 14 amino acids. This chain's CDR3 is CASSPIQGGETQYF. Here the CDR3 DNA reads TGTGCCAGCAGCCCAATTCAGGGAGGAGAGACCCAGTACTTC.

This sequence joins TRBV7-8 and TRBJ2-3, with D perhaps matching TRBD1 (6 bases). The CDR3 is 16 amino acids. Germline V gives CDR1 SGHVS, CDR2 FQNEAQ. The germline V and J ends were trimmed by 5 bases and 5 bases, with 20 bases remaining between them. CDR3 nucleotide sequence: TGTGCCAGCAGCGCAAGAACAGGGAGCGTCGGAGATACGCAGTATTTT. Translating gives CASSARTGSVGDTQYF.